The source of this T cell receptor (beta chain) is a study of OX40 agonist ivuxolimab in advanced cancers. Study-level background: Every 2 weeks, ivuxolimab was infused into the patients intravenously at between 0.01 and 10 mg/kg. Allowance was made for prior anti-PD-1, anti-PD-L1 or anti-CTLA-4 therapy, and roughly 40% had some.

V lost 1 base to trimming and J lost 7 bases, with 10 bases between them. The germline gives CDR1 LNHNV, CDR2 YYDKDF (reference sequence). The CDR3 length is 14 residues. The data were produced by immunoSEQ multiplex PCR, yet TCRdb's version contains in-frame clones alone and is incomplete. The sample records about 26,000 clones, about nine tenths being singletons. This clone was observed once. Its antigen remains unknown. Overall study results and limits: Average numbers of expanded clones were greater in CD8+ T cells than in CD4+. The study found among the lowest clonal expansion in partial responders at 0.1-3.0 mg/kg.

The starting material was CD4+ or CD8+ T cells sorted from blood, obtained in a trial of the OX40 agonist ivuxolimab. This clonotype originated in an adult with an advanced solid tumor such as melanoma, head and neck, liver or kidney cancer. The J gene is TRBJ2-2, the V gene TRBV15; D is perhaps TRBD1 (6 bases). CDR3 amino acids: CATSRGQGHGELFF. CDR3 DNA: TGTGCCACCAGCAGAGGCCAGGGACACGGGGAGCTGTTTTTT.